This is a list of T cell receptor beta chains from one sample in a study of Ad26.COV2.S vaccination and SARS-CoV-2 variants. The table came from immunoSEQ multiplex PCR; TCRdb's copy has only in-frame clones and leaves some out. The sample includes about 680,000 clones, roughly 90% of them seen just once. The input for sequencing was peripheral blood, taken in a trial of Ad26.COV2.S vaccine versus placebo. The receptors shown here come from a person between 18 and 65 years old who received the Ad26.COV2.S COVID-19 vaccine or a placebo. Each CDR3 is given with its conserved first and last residue. The D gene is left open where the match is weak. Expanded clones are given a class, and other clones once, few, many or no size at all.

j_call: TRBJ2-5
d_call: -
v_call: TRBV20-1
clone_size: once
cdr3_aa: CSGTEQETQYF
cdr3_nt: TGCAGTGGGACAGAGCAAGAGACCCAGTACTTC

j_call: TRBJ2-7
d_call: TRBD2
v_call: TRBV19
clone_size: -
cdr3_aa: CASSLTGTSNEQYF
cdr3_nt: TGTGCCAGTAGCCTTACCGGGACTAGCAACGAGCAGTACTTC

j_call: TRBJ1-6
d_call: -
v_call: TRBV6-5
clone_size: -
cdr3_aa: CASSYELKGNSPLHF
cdr3_nt: TGTGCCAGCAGTTACGAACTTAAGGGTAATTCACCCCTCCACTTT

j_call: TRBJ1-5
d_call: -
v_call: TRBV30
clone_size: -
cdr3_aa: CAWKDAWGNQPQHF
cdr3_nt: TGTGCCTGGAAAGACGCTTGGGGGAATCAGCCCCAGCATTTT

j_call: TRBJ2-7
d_call: -
v_call: TRBV6-2/TRBV6-3
clone_size: -
cdr3_aa: CASSYRQSYEQYF
cdr3_nt: TGTGCCAGCAGTTACAGGCAGTCCTACGAGCAGTACTTC

j_call: TRBJ2-5
d_call: TRBD2
v_call: TRBV24-1
clone_size: -
cdr3_aa: CATSEPAGGRLRETQYF
cdr3_nt: TGTGCCACCAGTGAGCCCGCGGGGGGACGGCTCCGGGAGACCCAGTACTTC

j_call: TRBJ2-1
d_call: TRBD1
v_call: TRBV3-1/TRBV3-2
clone_size: -
cdr3_aa: CASSQQGVTQFF
cdr3_nt: TGTGCCAGCAGCCAACAGGGGGTGACCCAGTTCTTC

j_call: TRBJ2-1
d_call: -
v_call: TRBV7-8
clone_size: few
cdr3_aa: CASGGRNEQFF
cdr3_nt: TGTGCCAGCGGGGGCCGAAATGAGCAGTTCTTC

j_call: TRBJ1-1
d_call: -
v_call: TRBV13
clone_size: few
cdr3_aa: CASRYREGTEAFF
cdr3_nt: TGTGCCAGTCGTTACAGGGAAGGTACTGAAGCTTTCTTT

j_call: TRBJ1-3
d_call: TRBD1
v_call: TRBV7-6
clone_size: -
cdr3_aa: CASSLDPQGARNTIYF
cdr3_nt: TGTGCCAGCAGCTTAGATCCGCAGGGGGCGAGAAACACCATATATTTT

j_call: TRBJ1-2
d_call: -
v_call: TRBV5-4
clone_size: few
cdr3_aa: CASATKSADNYGYTF
cdr3_nt: TGTGCCAGCGCCACAAAATCCGCGGATAACTATGGCTACACCTTC

j_call: TRBJ2-2
d_call: TRBD2
v_call: TRBV5-1
clone_size: -
cdr3_aa: CASSPGLAGTNTGELFF
cdr3_nt: TGCGCCAGCAGCCCGGGACTAGCGGGGACGAACACCGGGGAGCTGTTTTTT

j_call: TRBJ2-7
d_call: -
v_call: TRBV12-3/TRBV12-4
clone_size: -
cdr3_aa: CASSHSSEQYF
cdr3_nt: TGTGCCAGCAGTCATTCTAGCGAGCAGTACTTC

j_call: TRBJ1-2
d_call: -
v_call: TRBV6-2/TRBV6-3
clone_size: -
cdr3_aa: CASSTDSHYGYTF
cdr3_nt: TGTGCCAGCAGTACGGACAGCCACTATGGCTACACCTTC

j_call: TRBJ1-2
d_call: TRBD1
v_call: TRBV7-9
clone_size: -
cdr3_aa: CASSSQGDYGYTF
cdr3_nt: TGTGCCAGCAGCTCCCAGGGGGATTATGGCTACACCTTC

j_call: TRBJ2-5
d_call: -
v_call: TRBV18
clone_size: -
cdr3_aa: CASSPPVLETQYF
cdr3_nt: TGTGCCAGCTCACCCCCTGTATTAGAGACCCAGTACTTC

j_call: TRBJ1-3
d_call: -
v_call: TRBV21-1
clone_size: -
cdr3_aa: CASSNLWTPGNTIYF
cdr3_nt: TGTGCCAGCAGCAATCTCTGGACTCCGGGAAACACCATATATTTT

j_call: TRBJ2-7
d_call: TRBD1
v_call: TRBV6-5
clone_size: -
cdr3_aa: CASSYGGQGWLQYF
cdr3_nt: TGTGCCAGCAGTTACGGGGGACAGGGGTGGCTTCAGTACTTC

j_call: TRBJ2-7
d_call: -
v_call: TRBV18
clone_size: once
cdr3_aa: CASSPPTGVEQYF
cdr3_nt: TGTGCCAGCTCACCACCAACCGGGGTCGAGCAGTACTTC

j_call: TRBJ1-6
d_call: -
v_call: TRBV30
clone_size: -
cdr3_aa: CAWVRDPVGESPLHF
cdr3_nt: TGTGCCTGGGTCCGGGACCCCGTTGGGGAATCACCCCTCCACTTT